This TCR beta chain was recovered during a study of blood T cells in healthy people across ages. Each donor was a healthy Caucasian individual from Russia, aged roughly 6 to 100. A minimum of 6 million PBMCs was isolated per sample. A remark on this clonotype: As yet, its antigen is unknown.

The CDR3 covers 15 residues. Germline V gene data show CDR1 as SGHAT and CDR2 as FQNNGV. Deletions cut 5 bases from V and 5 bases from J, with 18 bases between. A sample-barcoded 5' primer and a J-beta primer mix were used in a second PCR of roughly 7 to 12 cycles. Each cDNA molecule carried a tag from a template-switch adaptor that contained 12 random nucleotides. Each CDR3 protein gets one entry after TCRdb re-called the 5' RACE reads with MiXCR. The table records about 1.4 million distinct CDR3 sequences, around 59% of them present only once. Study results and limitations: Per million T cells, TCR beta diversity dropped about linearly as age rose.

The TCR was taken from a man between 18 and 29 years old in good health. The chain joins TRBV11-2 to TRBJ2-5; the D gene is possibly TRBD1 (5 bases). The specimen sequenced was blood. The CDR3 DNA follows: TGTGCCAGCAGCAACGAGTGGGGCTTCTCGGAGACCCAGTACTTC. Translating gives CASSNEWGFSETQYF.